Listed below are T cell receptor beta chains from one sample, sequenced in a study of T cells in localized non-small cell lung cancer. Generated by immunoSEQ multiplex PCR, the TCRdb table keeps only in-frame clones and is missing some. Of about 26,000 clones listed, roughly 80% were seen once; the top ten hold more than 9%. Specimen: peripheral blood, collected before any cancer treatment. These receptor sequences come from a man between 40 and 70 years old with stage III squamous cell lung carcinoma. The CDR3 runs from the conserved cysteine through the conserved F or W. D genes are given only for firm matches. Expanded clones are given a class, and other clones once, few, many or no size at all.

clone_size: once; cdr3_length: 13; d_call: TRBD1; j_call: TRBJ2-7; v_call: TRBV19; cdr3_nt: TGTGCCAGTAAGGGGACAGGGAGCTACGAGCAGTACTTC; cdr3_aa: CASKGTGSYEQYF
clone_size: .; cdr3_length: 15; d_call: TRBD1; j_call: TRBJ2-5; v_call: TRBV29-1; cdr3_nt: TGCAGCGTCCGGGACAGGGGGCCTGCGGTGTGGACCCAGTACTTC; cdr3_aa: CSVRDRGPAVWTQYF
clone_size: .; cdr3_length: 13; d_call: .; j_call: TRBJ2-5; v_call: TRBV7-3; cdr3_nt: TGTGCCAGCAGCCGCATGAGGGGAGAGACCCAGTACTTC; cdr3_aa: CASSRMRGETQYF
clone_size: .; cdr3_length: 14; d_call: TRBD2; j_call: TRBJ2-1; v_call: TRBV5-6; cdr3_nt: TGTGCCAGCAGCTTGGGGGGACTAGCCGATGAGCAGTTCTTC; cdr3_aa: CASSLGGLADEQFF
clone_size: .; cdr3_length: 16; d_call: TRBD2; j_call: TRBJ2-1; v_call: TRBV11-3; cdr3_nt: TGTGCCAGCAGCCCGACTAGCGGGAGAGGGTACAATGAGCAGTTCTTC; cdr3_aa: CASSPTSGRGYNEQFF
clone_size: .; cdr3_length: 12; d_call: .; j_call: TRBJ2-1; v_call: TRBV6-5; cdr3_nt: TGTGCCAGCAGCGCAACAGCACGGGAGCAGTTCTTC; cdr3_aa: CASSATAREQFF
clone_size: .; cdr3_length: 16; d_call: .; j_call: TRBJ2-7; v_call: TRBV28; cdr3_nt: TGTGCCAGCAGCCTCCCCCCCCCGGGGCTCTCCTACGAGCAGTACTTC; cdr3_aa: CASSLPPPGLSYEQYF
clone_size: few; cdr3_length: 11; d_call: .; j_call: TRBJ1-1; v_call: TRBV20-1; cdr3_nt: TGCAGTGGAGAGAGGAACACTGAAGCTTTCTTT; cdr3_aa: CSGERNTEAFF
clone_size: few; cdr3_length: 13; d_call: .; j_call: TRBJ1-6; v_call: TRBV19; cdr3_nt: TGTGCCATTTCCCCGGGAGCCAACTCACCCCTCCACTTT; cdr3_aa: CAISPGANSPLHF
clone_size: .; cdr3_length: 16; d_call: TRBD1; j_call: TRBJ1-1; v_call: TRBV10-2; cdr3_nt: TGCGCCAGCAGCGAAGGACAGGGCGGGATGAACACTGAAGCTTTCTTT; cdr3_aa: CASSEGQGGMNTEAFF
clone_size: .; cdr3_length: 16; d_call: .; j_call: TRBJ2-3; v_call: TRBV4-1; cdr3_nt: TGCGCCAGCAGCCAAGTCACCTTGTCGGGCACAGATACGCAGTATTTT; cdr3_aa: CASSQVTLSGTDTQYF
clone_size: .; cdr3_length: 14; d_call: .; j_call: TRBJ2-3; v_call: TRBV28; cdr3_nt: TGTGCCAGCAGTTTAGACCCGTCAGGGGTCCCGCAGTATTTT; cdr3_aa: CASSLDPSGVPQYF
clone_size: .; cdr3_length: 15; d_call: .; j_call: TRBJ2-5; v_call: TRBV6-5; cdr3_nt: TGTGCCAGCAGTTACTCGGGGGGCGCGGAGGAGACCCAGTACTTC; cdr3_aa: CASSYSGGAEETQYF
clone_size: .; cdr3_length: 12; d_call: .; j_call: TRBJ2-5; v_call: TRBV10-3; cdr3_nt: TGTGCCATCAGCGCCTCCCAAGAGACCCAGTACTTC; cdr3_aa: CAISASQETQYF
clone_size: .; cdr3_length: 20; d_call: TRBD2; j_call: TRBJ2-3; v_call: TRBV13; cdr3_nt: TGTGCCAGCAGCTTAAAAACACTAGCGGGGGGACGACGGGTTCGGGATACGCAGTATTTT; cdr3_aa: CASSLKTLAGGRRVRDTQYF
clone_size: .; cdr3_length: 17; d_call: TRBD2; j_call: TRBJ2-1; v_call: TRBV11-2; cdr3_nt: TGTGCCAGCAGCTCTGGACTAGCGGGAGGTTTTGGGGATGAGCAGTTCTTC; cdr3_aa: CASSSGLAGGFGDEQFF
clone_size: .; cdr3_length: 13; d_call: .; j_call: TRBJ2-1; v_call: TRBV7-8; cdr3_nt: TGTGCCAGCAGCTCGGGACCCCTAAATGAGCAGTTCTTC; cdr3_aa: CASSSGPLNEQFF
clone_size: .; cdr3_length: 14; d_call: TRBD1; j_call: TRBJ1-4; v_call: TRBV19; cdr3_nt: TGTGCCAGTAGGACCGGGACAGGGAATGAAAAACTGTTTTTT; cdr3_aa: CASRTGTGNEKLFF
clone_size: once; cdr3_length: 14; d_call: .; j_call: TRBJ2-5; v_call: TRBV28; cdr3_nt: TGTGCCAGCAGTTCGAATGACAGGCAAGAGACCCAGTACTTC; cdr3_aa: CASSSNDRQETQYF
clone_size: .; cdr3_length: 15; d_call: .; j_call: TRBJ1-1; v_call: TRBV2; cdr3_nt: TGTGCCAGCAGTGAGGGGGCTCGGGGTCTCACTGAAGCTTTCTTT; cdr3_aa: CASSEGARGLTEAFF
clone_size: .; cdr3_length: 15; d_call: .; j_call: TRBJ2-1; v_call: TRBV5-1; cdr3_nt: TGCGCCAGCAGCATATTAGGGAGCTCCTACAATGAGCAGTTCTTC; cdr3_aa: CASSILGSSYNEQFF
clone_size: .; cdr3_length: 18; d_call: TRBD2; j_call: TRBJ2-2; v_call: TRBV9; cdr3_nt: TGTGCCAGCAGCGTACCTCTGGCGGCGGGAGTAGACACCGGGGAGCTGTTTTTT; cdr3_aa: CASSVPLAAGVDTGELFF
clone_size: .; cdr3_length: 13; d_call: .; j_call: TRBJ1-1; v_call: TRBV5-5; cdr3_nt: TGTGCCAGCAGCCTACAGGGTTACACTGAAGCTTTCTTT; cdr3_aa: CASSLQGYTEAFF
clone_size: .; cdr3_length: 15; d_call: .; j_call: TRBJ2-3; v_call: TRBV7-2; cdr3_nt: TGTGCCAGCAGCTGGATGGGGGTTGGCGCAGATACGCAGTATTTT; cdr3_aa: CASSWMGVGADTQYF
clone_size: once; cdr3_length: 12; d_call: .; j_call: TRBJ2-7; v_call: TRBV2; cdr3_nt: TGTGCCAGCAGGGGCCTAACATGGGAGCAGTACTTC; cdr3_aa: CASRGLTWEQYF
clone_size: .; cdr3_length: 14; d_call: TRBD1; j_call: TRBJ2-7; v_call: TRBV7-6; cdr3_nt: TGTGCCAGCAGCTTTGGGACAGCTACCTACGAGCAGTACTTC; cdr3_aa: CASSFGTATYEQYF
clone_size: .; cdr3_length: 15; d_call: .; j_call: TRBJ1-2; v_call: TRBV9; cdr3_nt: TGTGCCAGCAGCGTAGAGGGCAGGGGCTGGTATGGCTACACCTTC; cdr3_aa: CASSVEGRGWYGYTF
clone_size: .; cdr3_length: 15; d_call: TRBD1; j_call: TRBJ1-2; v_call: TRBV7-8; cdr3_nt: TGTGCCAGCAGCTTAACGACAGGGGGCATAAGTGGCTACACCTTC; cdr3_aa: CASSLTTGGISGYTF
clone_size: .; cdr3_length: 13; d_call: .; j_call: TRBJ2-3; v_call: TRBV11-2; cdr3_nt: TGTGCATCGGAAGTTCGTCGAACAGATACGCAGTATTTT; cdr3_aa: CASEVRRTDTQYF
clone_size: .; cdr3_length: 13; d_call: .; j_call: TRBJ2-3; v_call: TRBV7-3; cdr3_nt: TGTGCCAGCAGCCCAACCCGCACAGATACGCAGTATTTT; cdr3_aa: CASSPTRTDTQYF
clone_size: .; cdr3_length: 15; d_call: .; j_call: TRBJ2-5; v_call: TRBV9; cdr3_nt: TGTGCCAGCAGCGCCCCATCAGGTCCAGGGGAGACCCAGTACTTC; cdr3_aa: CASSAPSGPGETQYF
clone_size: .; cdr3_length: 11; d_call: .; j_call: TRBJ1-1; v_call: TRBV6-1; cdr3_nt: TGTGCCAGCAAGGCGGTCACTGAAGCTTTCTTT; cdr3_aa: CASKAVTEAFF
clone_size: .; cdr3_length: 14; d_call: .; j_call: TRBJ1-1; v_call: TRBV7-9; cdr3_nt: TGTGCCAGCAGCCCCAGGGTTGCGAACACTGAAGCTTTCTTT; cdr3_aa: CASSPRVANTEAFF
clone_size: .; cdr3_length: 17; d_call: .; j_call: TRBJ2-2; v_call: TRBV7-9; cdr3_nt: TGTGCCAGCATCCGGGGGACGCCAATCGCGAACACCGGGGAGCTGTTTTTT; cdr3_aa: CASIRGTPIANTGELFF
clone_size: few; cdr3_length: 12; d_call: .; j_call: TRBJ2-3; v_call: TRBV18; cdr3_nt: TGTGCCAGCTCACGGTACACAGATACGCAGTATTTT; cdr3_aa: CASSRYTDTQYF
clone_size: .; cdr3_length: 16; d_call: TRBD2; j_call: TRBJ2-2; v_call: TRBV5-1; cdr3_nt: TGCGCCAGCAGCTTGCCGACTAGCGGAAACACCGGGGAGCTGTTTTTT; cdr3_aa: CASSLPTSGNTGELFF
clone_size: .; cdr3_length: 15; d_call: .; j_call: TRBJ1-2; v_call: TRBV5-1; cdr3_nt: TGCGCCAGCAGCTTGGAAATGCCATCGAGCTATGGCTACACCTTC; cdr3_aa: CASSLEMPSSYGYTF
clone_size: .; cdr3_length: 12; d_call: .; j_call: TRBJ2-1; v_call: TRBV5-1; cdr3_nt: TGCGCCAGCAGCTTGGCAGGTAATGAGCAGTTCTTC; cdr3_aa: CASSLAGNEQFF
clone_size: .; cdr3_length: 14; d_call: .; j_call: TRBJ2-3; v_call: TRBV29-1; cdr3_nt: TGCAGCGTTGAACGACAGAACGAAGCAGATACGCAGTATTTT; cdr3_aa: CSVERQNEADTQYF
clone_size: few; cdr3_length: 10; d_call: .; j_call: TRBJ1-1; v_call: TRBV20-1; cdr3_nt: TGCAGTGCTACGAGGGAGGTCTCTCCATTT; cdr3_aa: CSATREVSPF
clone_size: once; cdr3_length: 12; d_call: .; j_call: TRBJ1-6; v_call: TRBV7-3; cdr3_nt: TGTGCCAGCAGCACCAATGAATCACCCCTCCACTTT; cdr3_aa: CASSTNESPLHF
clone_size: .; cdr3_length: 15; d_call: TRBD2; j_call: TRBJ2-5; v_call: TRBV19; cdr3_nt: TGTGCCAGTAGCAAGGGACTAGTCGGGGCAGAGACCCAGTACTTC; cdr3_aa: CASSKGLVGAETQYF
clone_size: .; cdr3_length: 15; d_call: .; j_call: TRBJ2-1; v_call: TRBV15; cdr3_nt: TGTGCCACCAGCAGAGATATCGGTCGCTACAATGAGCAGTTCTTC; cdr3_aa: CATSRDIGRYNEQFF
clone_size: .; cdr3_length: 14; d_call: TRBD1; j_call: TRBJ1-6; v_call: TRBV11-2; cdr3_nt: TGTGCCAGCAGCCGACAGGGAATAGGATCACCCCTCCACTTT; cdr3_aa: CASSRQGIGSPLHF
clone_size: .; cdr3_length: 15; d_call: TRBD2; j_call: TRBJ2-1; v_call: TRBV6-5; cdr3_nt: TGTGCCAGCAGTTTACTAGCGGGGGGCTACAATGAGCAGTTCTTC; cdr3_aa: CASSLLAGGYNEQFF
clone_size: .; cdr3_length: 15; d_call: .; j_call: TRBJ1-1; v_call: TRBV11-2; cdr3_nt: TGTGCCAGCAGCTTGGACCTCGGGAGTGGGACTGAAGCTTTCTTT; cdr3_aa: CASSLDLGSGTEAFF
clone_size: .; cdr3_length: 14; d_call: .; j_call: TRBJ1-1; v_call: TRBV9; cdr3_nt: TGTGCCAGCAGCGTAGGAGGGACGGACACTGAAGCTTTCTTT; cdr3_aa: CASSVGGTDTEAFF
clone_size: .; cdr3_length: 12; d_call: TRBD1; j_call: TRBJ2-7; v_call: TRBV6-5; cdr3_nt: TGTGCCAGCCGGACAGGGGGCCACGAGCAGTACTTC; cdr3_aa: CASRTGGHEQYF
clone_size: .; cdr3_length: 13; d_call: TRBD1; j_call: TRBJ2-5; v_call: TRBV6-6; cdr3_nt: TGTGCCAGCAGTTGGGGACAGCAAGAGACCCAGTACTTC; cdr3_aa: CASSWGQQETQYF
clone_size: .; cdr3_length: 13; d_call: .; j_call: TRBJ2-1; v_call: TRBV10-2; cdr3_nt: TGCGCCAGCAGCGGGGACTACGGAGGGGGGCAGTTCTTC; cdr3_aa: CASSGDYGGGQFF
clone_size: .; cdr3_length: 13; d_call: .; j_call: TRBJ2-3; v_call: TRBV11-2; cdr3_nt: TGTGCCAGCGCCAGCGGGCCTAGAGATACGCAGTATTTT; cdr3_aa: CASASGPRDTQYF
clone_size: .; cdr3_length: 13; d_call: .; j_call: TRBJ1-1; v_call: TRBV11-3; cdr3_nt: TGTGCCAGCAGCGCCGAAACAGGAACTGAAGCTTTCTTT; cdr3_aa: CASSAETGTEAFF
clone_size: .; cdr3_length: 16; d_call: TRBD1; j_call: TRBJ1-6; v_call: TRBV30; cdr3_nt: TGTGCCTGGAGCAGATCCGGCGGGACAGCTAATTCACCCCTCCACTTT; cdr3_aa: CAWSRSGGTANSPLHF
clone_size: .; cdr3_length: 17; d_call: TRBD1; j_call: TRBJ1-1; v_call: TRBV14; cdr3_nt: TGTGCCAGCAGCCGAACCGGACAGGGGGCGCGGAACACTGAAGCTTTCTTT; cdr3_aa: CASSRTGQGARNTEAFF
clone_size: .; cdr3_length: 18; d_call: TRBD2; j_call: TRBJ2-2; v_call: TRBV27; cdr3_nt: TGTGCCAGCAGTTTAAGTCGAGCGGGAGGGCCGGGGACCGGGGAGCTGTTTTTT; cdr3_aa: CASSLSRAGGPGTGELFF
clone_size: .; cdr3_length: 15; d_call: .; j_call: TRBJ1-6; v_call: TRBV6-6; cdr3_nt: TGTGCCAGCAGGGGGGGTACAGGAACTAATTCACCCCTCCACTTT; cdr3_aa: CASRGGTGTNSPLHF
clone_size: .; cdr3_length: 14; d_call: .; j_call: TRBJ2-1; v_call: TRBV7-9; cdr3_nt: TGTGCCAGCAGCCCCCGCGTGGTGCTAAATGAGCAGTTCTTC; cdr3_aa: CASSPRVVLNEQFF